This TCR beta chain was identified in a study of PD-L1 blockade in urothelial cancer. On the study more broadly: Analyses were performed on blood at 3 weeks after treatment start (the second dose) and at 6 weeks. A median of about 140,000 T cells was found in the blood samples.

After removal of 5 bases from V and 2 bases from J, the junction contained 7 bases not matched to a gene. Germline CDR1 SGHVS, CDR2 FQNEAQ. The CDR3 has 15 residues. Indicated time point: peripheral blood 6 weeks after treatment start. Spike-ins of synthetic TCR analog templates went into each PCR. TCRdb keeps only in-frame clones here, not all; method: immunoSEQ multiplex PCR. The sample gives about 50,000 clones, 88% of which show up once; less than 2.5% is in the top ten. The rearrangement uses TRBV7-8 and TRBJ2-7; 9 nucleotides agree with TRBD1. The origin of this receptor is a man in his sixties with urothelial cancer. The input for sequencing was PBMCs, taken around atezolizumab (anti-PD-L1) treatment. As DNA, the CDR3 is TGTGCCAGCAGCCCAGAGGGGACAGGGCCCTACGAGCAGTACTTC. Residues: CASSPEGTGPYEQYF.